The 20 T cell receptor beta chains below were found in one sample sequenced in a study of T cells in Graves' hyperthyroidism and ophthalmopathy. Amplification yielded TCR beta CDR3 regions, with RNA transcripts as the source. An initial round of RT-PCR targeting the TCR CDR3 relied on the HTBI primer set. TCRdb reprocessed the multiplex PCR reads via MiXCR and lists one record per CDR3 protein. The sample has a few hundred thousand distinct CDR3 sequences; 15% are singletons. The source material was blood. The receptors stem from a woman aged 30 to 39 with Graves' hyperthyroidism.

This clonotype has a handful of counts. V is TRBV28 and J is TRBJ1-2; TRBD1 matches 8 bases. The CDR3 spans 14 residues. The germline gives CDR1 MDHEN, CDR2 SYDVKM. Losses at the gene ends were 3 bases for V and 8 bases for J; bases not matched to a gene: 8. This CDR3 reads CASSLLDRGAGYTF. CDR3 bases: TGTGCCAGCAGTTTGTTAGACAGGGGTGCAGGCTACACCTTC.

To note about this clonotype: Since a much larger clone is just one base distant, this may be a read error. The rearrangement joins TRBV28 to TRBJ2-3, with D hard to call. TRBJ1-5 explains the end of the DNA better; the J call may be wrong. Germline CDR1 and CDR2: MDHEN and SYDVKM. CDR3 size: 14 residues. The chain's CDR3 is CASTRAGGTDTQHF. For the CDR3, the DNA is TGTGCCAGCACACGAGCGGGAGGCACAGATACGCAGCATTTT.

This rearrangement joins TRBV14 to TRBJ1-4; D unresolved. V shed 6 bases and J shed 3 bases, with 8 bases lying between them. The CDR3 has 13 amino acids. Germline loops: CDR1 SGHDN, CDR2 FVKESK. The CDR3 coding sequence is TGTGCCAGCAGAAGGGCCCCTAATGAAAAACTGTTTTTT. It encodes CASRRAPNEKLFF.

To note about this clonotype: A much larger clone differs by one base, so this may be a read error. The CDR3 region is CASGLMAGARGYEQYF. The CDR3 region has the DNA TGTGCCAGCGGCTTGATGGCGGGGGCGAGAGGGTACGAGCAGTACTTC. V usage is TRBV5-8 and J usage is TRBJ2-7; D is perhaps TRBD2 (7 bases). This CDR3 is built from 16 residues. Germline CDR1 SGHTS, CDR2 YDEGEE.

The chain couples TRBV12-3 or TRBV12-4 to TRBJ2-7; 8 bases fit TRBD1. J was trimmed by 2 bases and V by 7 bases; bases with no gene match: 7. The CDR3 extends over 14 amino acids. CDR3 sequence reads: CASNRQGRTYEQYF. DNA for the CDR3: TGTGCCAGCAATCGACAGGGGCGAACCTACGAGCAGTACTTC.

There are many counts of this clonotype. The chain is built from TRBV2 and TRBJ2-1; the D is unclear. The CDR3 sequence is 13 residues long. V was pared by 4 bases and J by 5 bases, with 9 bases between. Germline CDR1 reads SNHLY; CDR2 reads FYNNEI. CDR3 region: CASSVGRNNEQFF. CDR3 bases: TGTGCCAGCAGTGTCGGTCGGAACAATGAGCAGTTCTTC.

This clonotype has a count of ten or more. The V call is TRBV27, the J call TRBJ2-3, with D perhaps TRBD1 or TRBD2 (6 bases each). The CDR3 has 13 residues. Germline values: CDR1 MNHEY, CDR2 SMNVEV (reference sequence). The germline V and J ends were trimmed by 10 bases and 1 base, with 12 bases remaining between them. The CDR3 sequence is CATSGAGTDTQYF. DNA of the CDR3: TGTGCCACGTCGGGGGCTGGCACAGATACGCAGTATTTT.

This clonotype has a count of ten or more. The CDR3 nucleotides are TGTGCCAGCAGTTGGGGACTAGCGGGAGGGAATGAGCAGTTCTTC. Protein sequence: CASSWGLAGGNEQFF. The rearrangement joins TRBV6-1 to TRBJ2-1, with 16 bases fitting TRBD2. From germline, CDR1 is MNHNS and CDR2 SASEGT. The junction had 2 bases not matched to a gene; V was cut back by 5 bases and J by 7 bases. This CDR3 has 15 amino acids.

This clonotype was observed many times. The chain couples TRBV3-1 to TRBJ2-1; D is ambiguous. The CDR3 is 17 residues long. V lost 0 bases and J 3 bases, leaving 15 bases between the germline ends. Germline CDR1 is LGHDT and CDR2 is YNNKEL (reference sequence). CDR3 sequence reads: CASSQEIGLDIYNEQFF. In DNA, the CDR3 is TGTGCCAGCAGCCAAGAAATAGGGCTAGATATCTACAATGAGCAGTTCTTC.

This clonotype has at least ten counts. This rearrangement joins TRBV29-1 to TRBJ2-3, with a possible D match to TRBD2 (6 bases). There are 13 residues in the CDR3. Trimming removed 7 bases at V and 1 base at J, with 12 bases between. Germline-derived CDR1 and CDR2 are SQVTM and ANQGSEA. CDR3 amino acids: CSARLEGTDTQYF. CDR3 nucleotide sequence: TGCAGCGCCCGACTAGAGGGCACAGATACGCAGTATTTT.

The table lists this clonotype with many counts. J is TRBJ1-2 and V is TRBV28; D is uncertain. CDR3 size: 12 residues. Trimming cost V 2 bases and J 4 bases, with 5 bases left between them. Germline V lookup: CDR1 MDHEN, CDR2 SYDVKM. The DNA of the CDR3 is TGTGCCAGCAGTTTACGCGCCTATGGCTACACCTTC. Protein sequence: CASSLRAYGYTF.

In this sample, this clonotype turned up many times. The chain joins TRBV20-1 to TRBJ2-7, with 7 nucleotides matching TRBD2. Trimming at V came to 0 bases and at J to 2 bases, leaving 7 bases not matched to a gene. This CDR3 is built from 15 residues. Germline CDR1 and CDR2: DFQATT and SNEGSKA (reference sequence). In nucleotides, the CDR3 is TGCAGTGCTAGAGATCCGAGACTAGCAGCCTACGAGCAGTACTTC. The encoded protein is CSARDPRLAAYEQYF.

This chain uses TRBV28 with TRBJ2-7; 14 nucleotides match TRBD2. V lost 3 bases, J lost 4 bases, and 17 bases stayed unmatched. The CDR3 loop spans 20 amino acids. The germline V gene encodes CDR1 MDHEN and CDR2 SYDVKM. The CDR3 reads CASSFPLGETSGRAAYEQYF. Written as DNA, the CDR3 is TGTGCCAGCAGTTTCCCCCTTGGGGAGACTAGCGGGAGGGCCGCTTACGAGCAGTACTTC. Together with reference TRBV28 and TRBJ2-7, the CDR3 gives the full variable domain: DVKVTQSSRYLVKRTGEKVFLECVQDMDHENMFWYRQDPGLGLRLIYFSYDVKMKEKGDIPEGYSVSREKKERFSLILESASTNQTSMYLCASSFPLGETSGRAAYEQYFGPGTRLTVT.

In regard to this clonotype: This clone may be a read error of a much larger clone one base away. This CDR3 fails to terminate in the conserved phenylalanine or tryptophan, so it likely reflects a read error. V and J are TRBV2 and TRBJ2-7, with D maybe TRBD2 (6 bases). Germline V CDR1 and CDR2: SNHLY, FYNNEI. The CDR3 is made up of 15 amino acids. Deletions cut 6 bases from V and 4 bases from J, with 19 bases between. The CDR3 loop reads CASRRNRDGTYEQYL. As DNA, the CDR3 is TGTGCCAGCAGGAGAAACCGGGACGGGACTTACGAGCAGTACCTC.

Many counts were recorded for this clonotype. The chain combines TRBV19 with TRBJ2-5, with TRBD1 matching over 11 bases. V was clipped by 3 bases and J by 4 bases; unmatched bases: 1. Germline assignment: CDR1 LNHDA and CDR2 SQIVND (reference sequence). This CDR3 has 14 residues. CDR3 in DNA: TGTGCCAGTAGTATCGGACAGGGGGCAGAGACCCAGTACTTC. Protein: CASSIGQGAETQYF.

The chain combines TRBV24-1 with TRBJ2-5, with TRBD2 identical over 13 bases. Germline loops: CDR1 KGHDR, CDR2 SFDVKD. V lost 4 bases, J lost 1 base, and 8 bases stayed unmatched. This CDR3 spans 18 amino acids. In DNA form, the CDR3 reads TGTGCCACCAGTGACCACGGACTAGCGGGAGACCCCCAAGAGACCCAGTACTTC. Its protein product is CATSDHGLAGDPQETQYF.

This clonotype was detected only a few times. This rearrangement joins TRBV28 to TRBJ2-4, with D tentatively TRBD1 (5 bases). This CDR3 is 16 amino acids long. Germline V CDR1 and CDR2: MDHEN, SYDVKM. V lost 5 bases and J lost 0, with 14 bases in between. The DNA of the CDR3 is TGTGCCAGCAGTCTGGCGGACACCCTAGCCAAAAACATTCAGTACTTC. It translates to CASSLADTLAKNIQYF.

In this sample, this clonotype turned up a few times. This chain connects TRBV9 to TRBJ2-5; weak D call: TRBD2 (6 bases). Trimming removed 4 bases at V and 2 bases at J, with 21 bases between. Per the germline V gene, CDR1 is SGDLS and CDR2 is YYNGEE. The CDR3 runs 17 residues. The CDR3: CASSPWAGSRKQETQYF. The CDR3 DNA follows: TGTGCCAGCAGCCCCTGGGCCGGGAGTAGGAAACAAGAGACCCAGTACTTC.

The sample holds many counts of this clonotype. J is TRBJ1-4 and V is TRBV6-1; D is unresolved. V was clipped by 3 bases and J by 3 bases, with 11 bases between them. The CDR3 length is 15 residues. Germline assignment: CDR1 MNHNS and CDR2 SASEGT. The CDR3 DNA follows: TGTGCCAGCAGTGAGACCTGGGAGGCTAATGAAAAACTGTTTTTT. It encodes CASSETWEANEKLFF.

This sequence joins TRBV12-3 or TRBV12-4 and TRBJ1-2, with unresolved D. This CDR3 spans 14 amino acids. V lost 3 bases to trimming and J lost 1 base, with 9 bases between them. CDR3 protein: CASSLSAVNYGYTF. CDR3 in DNA: TGTGCCAGCAGTTTGTCGGCTGTTAACTATGGCTACACCTTC.